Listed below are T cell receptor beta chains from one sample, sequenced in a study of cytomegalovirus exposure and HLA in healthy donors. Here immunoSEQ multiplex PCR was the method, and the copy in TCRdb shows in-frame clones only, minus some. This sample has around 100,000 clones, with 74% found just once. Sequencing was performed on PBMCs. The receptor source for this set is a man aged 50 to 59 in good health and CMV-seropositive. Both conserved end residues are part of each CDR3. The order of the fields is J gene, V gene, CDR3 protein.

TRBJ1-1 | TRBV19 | CASSMVPSAYTEAFF
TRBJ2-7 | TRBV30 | CAWTGTSGPYEQYF
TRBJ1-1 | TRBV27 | CASSLSGGTEAFF
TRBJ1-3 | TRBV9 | CASSVEPWEGAVWSNTIYF
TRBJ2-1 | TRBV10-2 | CASRTSGHLGDEQFF
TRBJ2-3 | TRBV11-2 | CASSLEEGLGTDTQYF
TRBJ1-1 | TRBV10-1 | CASPGGAKTEAFF
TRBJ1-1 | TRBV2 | CASSAWAPMNTEAFF
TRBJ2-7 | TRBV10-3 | CAISSTGFSYEQYF
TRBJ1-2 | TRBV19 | CASSMNGARGGGYTF
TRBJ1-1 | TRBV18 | CASSLGGENTEAFF
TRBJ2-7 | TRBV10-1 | CASSDSGEQYF
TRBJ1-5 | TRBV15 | CATSRDQGQPQHF
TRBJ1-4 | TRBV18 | CASSPGQENEKLFF
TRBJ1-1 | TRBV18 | CASSPPGQRGTEAFF
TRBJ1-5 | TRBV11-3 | CASSYAGGQGGVWEQPQHF
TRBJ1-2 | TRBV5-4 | CASSQDRNSNYGYTF
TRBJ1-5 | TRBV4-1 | CASSDREANQPQHF
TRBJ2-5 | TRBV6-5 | CASSKQGKWKTQYF
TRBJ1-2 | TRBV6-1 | CASTRDSNYGYTF
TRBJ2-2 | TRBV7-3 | CASSLKGAEGGELFF
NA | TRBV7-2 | CASTPMAGGPYEQYF
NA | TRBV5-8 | CASSQDRDGYEQYF
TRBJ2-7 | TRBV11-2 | CASKLSGGKWEQYF
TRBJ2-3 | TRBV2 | CASSDGLAGGRTDTQYF
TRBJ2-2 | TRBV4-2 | CASSQEKGQASGELFF
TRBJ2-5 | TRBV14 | CASSQYLETQYF
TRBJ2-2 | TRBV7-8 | CAGLAENTGELFF
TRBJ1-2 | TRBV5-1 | CASSLGTVQHEGYTF